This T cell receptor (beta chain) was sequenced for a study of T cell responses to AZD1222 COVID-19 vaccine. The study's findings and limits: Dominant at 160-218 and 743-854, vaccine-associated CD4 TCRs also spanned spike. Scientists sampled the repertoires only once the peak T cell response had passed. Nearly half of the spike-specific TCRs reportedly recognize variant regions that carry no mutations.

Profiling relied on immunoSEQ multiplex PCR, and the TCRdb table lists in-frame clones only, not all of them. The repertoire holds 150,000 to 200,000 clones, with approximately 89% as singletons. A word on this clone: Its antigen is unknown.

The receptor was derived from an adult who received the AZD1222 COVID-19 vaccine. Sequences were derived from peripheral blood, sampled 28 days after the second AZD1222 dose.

The CDR3 DNA is TGTGCCTGGAGTTCCCGGTGGACAGGCCTTAATGAAAAACTGTTTTTT. This encodes CAWSSRWTGLNEKLFF. The gene calls are TRBV30 and TRBJ1-4; 7 nucleotides align to TRBD1. The CDR3 is made up of 16 amino acids. Germline values: CDR1 GTSNPN, CDR2 SVGIG (reference sequence). The V segment lost 2 bases and the J segment 4 bases; nucleotides outside the gene matches: 10.